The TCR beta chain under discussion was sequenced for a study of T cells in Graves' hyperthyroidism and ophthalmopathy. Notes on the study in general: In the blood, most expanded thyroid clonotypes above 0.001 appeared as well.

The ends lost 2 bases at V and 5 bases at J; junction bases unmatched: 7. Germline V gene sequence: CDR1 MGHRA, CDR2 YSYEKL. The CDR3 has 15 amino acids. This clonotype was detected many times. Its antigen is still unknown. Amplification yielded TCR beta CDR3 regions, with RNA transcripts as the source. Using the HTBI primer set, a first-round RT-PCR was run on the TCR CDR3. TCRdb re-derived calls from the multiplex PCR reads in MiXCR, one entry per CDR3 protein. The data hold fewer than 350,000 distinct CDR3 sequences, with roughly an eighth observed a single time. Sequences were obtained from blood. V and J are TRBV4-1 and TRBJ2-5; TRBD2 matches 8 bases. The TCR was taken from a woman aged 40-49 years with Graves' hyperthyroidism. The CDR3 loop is CASSQTGTRGETQYF. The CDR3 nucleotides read TGCGCCAGCAGCCAAACCGGGACTAGAGGGGAGACCCAGTACTTC.